Shown below are 9 T cell receptor beta chains from a single sample sequenced in a study of lymphopenia after photon versus proton radiotherapy. Sequencing was performed with immunoSEQ multiplex PCR; in TCRdb, only in-frame clones are kept and a portion is missing. The sample yields approximately 71,000 clones, roughly 90% seen once. Here the sequenced sample was peripheral blood, taken from a patient treated with photon-based radiotherapy. Source of these receptors: a woman in her seventies with pancreatic cancer.

The V and J genes are TRBV7-9 and TRBJ2-3, with D hard to call. V gave up 6 bases and J gave up 3 bases, with 7 bases separating them. This CDR3 is built from 12 residues. CDR1 SEHNR and CDR2 FQNEAQ come from the germline V gene (reference sequence). CDR3 sequence: CASRIGTDTQYF. The CDR3 nucleotides are TGTGCCAGCAGGATAGGGACAGATACGCAGTATTTT.

The chain uses TRBV2 and TRBJ2-7; D call uncertain. The CDR3 length is 13 residues. CDR1 SNHLY and CDR2 FYNNEI come from the germline V gene. The V end was cut by 11 bases, the J end by 1 base, with 15 bases between. The CDR3 nucleotides read TGTGCCTCCTTCTCAGAAGAATCCTACGAGCAGTACTTC. Translated, it gives CASFSEESYEQYF.

This chain joins TRBV9 and TRBJ2-1; D uncertain. Germline V gene sequence: CDR1 SGDLS, CDR2 YYNGEE. The V gene lost 4 bases and the J gene lost 0 bases, with 11 bases spanning the gap. The CDR3 is 15 residues long. The CDR3 region is CASSPVSDSYNEQFF. CDR3 in DNA: TGTGCCAGCAGCCCAGTTTCGGACTCCTACAATGAGCAGTTCTTC.

The chain couples TRBV19 to TRBJ2-7; D call uncertain. V lost 9 bases and J 1 base, leaving 16 bases between the germline ends. CDR3 size: 14 residues. Germline V gives CDR1 LNHDA, CDR2 SQIVND (reference sequence). The CDR3 loop reads CASSRQMASYEQYF. DNA of the CDR3: TGTGCCAGCAGTCGGCAGATGGCGTCCTACGAGCAGTACTTC.

The sample holds one count of this clone. This chain joins TRBV6-5 and TRBJ2-5; D is unresolved. The CDR3 consists of 16 residues. V gave up 2 bases and J gave up 5 bases, with 18 bases separating them. Germline V gene lookup returns CDR1 MNHEY and CDR2 SVGAGI. The CDR3 spells CASSYGKGLSRETQYF. For the CDR3, the DNA is TGTGCCAGCAGTTACGGAAAGGGCTTATCTCGGGAGACCCAGTACTTC.

The chain joins TRBV5-1 to TRBJ2-3; 7 bases line up with TRBD1. The germline V gene encodes CDR1 SGHRS and CDR2 YFSETQ. V lost 4 bases and J lost 3; bases outside the gene matches: 2. CDR3 length: 13 amino acids. This chain's CDR3 is CASSTGQTDTQYF. The CDR3 DNA sequence: TGCGCCAGCAGCACGGGACAGACAGATACGCAGTATTTT. The complete variable domain, with remaining parts taken from reference TRBV5-1 and TRBJ2-3, reads KAGVTQTPRYLIKTRGQQVTLSCSPISGHRSVSWYQQTPGQGLQFLFEYFSETQRNKGNFPGRFSGRQFSNSRSEMNVSTLELGDSALYLCASSTGQTDTQYFGPGTRLTVL.

The rearrangement uses TRBV12-5 and TRBJ2-7, with TRBD2 matching 12 bases. V lost 6 bases and J lost 3; bases outside the gene matches: 3. CDR1 is LGHNT and CDR2 is FRNRAP in the germline V gene. This CDR3 contains 14 residues. The DNA of the CDR3 is TGTGCTAGTGGAAAACTAGCGGGAGGCTACGAGCAGTACTTC. This encodes CASGKLAGGYEQYF.

This clone was seen once. The chain couples TRBV4-1 to TRBJ2-2, with 9 nucleotides matching TRBD2. Looked up from germline, CDR1 is MGHRA and CDR2 is YSYEKL. V trimming: 1 base; J trimming: 6 bases; junction bases outside the gene matches: 6. The length of the CDR3 is 16 residues. The CDR3 DNA reads TGCGCCAGCAGCCAAGGGACTAGCGTTTCCCCCGGGGAGCTGTTTTTT. This codes for CASSQGTSVSPGELFF.

The chain employs TRBV7-2 and TRBJ2-5; no clear D gene. Germline loops: CDR1 SGHTA, CDR2 FQGNSA. The CDR3 consists of 13 residues. V lost 5 bases and J 5 bases, leaving 12 bases between the germline ends. This CDR3 reads CASSAPTDETQYF. The CDR3 region has the DNA TGTGCCAGCAGCGCGCCTACCGATGAGACCCAGTACTTC.